These 11 T cell receptor beta chains came from one sample sequenced in a study of T cells after posttransplantation cyclophosphamide. Methotrexate plus calcineurin inhibitor accompanied controls' myeloablative marrow transplants; sampling was 1 year later. TCRdb's table, derived via immunoSEQ multiplex PCR, lists solely in-frame clones and lacks some. The data hold tens of thousands of clones, with around 90% observed a single time. The starting material was PBMCs, obtained after an allogeneic stem cell transplant with a calcineurin inhibitor and methotrexate. Source of these receptors: a female patient between 50 and 60 years old who received an allogeneic stem cell transplant from an unrelated donor, was CMV-positive, and had chronic GVHD only. The T cells may come from the graft donor.

J is TRBJ1-5 and V is TRBV28, with unresolved D. The CDR3 is 12 amino acids. Trimming left V 2 bases short and J 4 bases short, with 3 bases between. Germline CDR1 MDHEN, CDR2 SYDVKM. The DNA of the CDR3 is TGTGCCAGCAGTTTACTTAATCAGCCCCAGCATTTT. It codes for CASSLLNQPQHF. The variable domain in full, completed from reference TRBV28 and TRBJ1-5, reads DVKVTQSSRYLVKRTGEKVFLECVQDMDHENMFWYRQDPGLGLRLIYFSYDVKMKEKGDIPEGYSVSREKKERFSLILESASTNQTSMYLCASSLLNQPQHFGDGTRLSIL.

V and J are TRBV27 and TRBJ1-5, with a tentative D call TRBD1 (5 bases). CDR3 length: 14 residues. Germline V CDR1 and CDR2: MNHEY, SMNVEV (reference sequence). The V end lost 10 bases, the J end lost 3 bases, and 16 bases lay between the germline ends. CDR3 sequence (DNA): TGTGCCACCTCACGGCAGGGAACCAATCAGCCCCAGCATTTT. It is translated as CATSRQGTNQPQHF.

V is TRBV19 and J is TRBJ2-3, with 10 nucleotides matching TRBD2. CDR1 is LNHDA and CDR2 is SQIVND in the germline V gene (reference sequence). There are 16 residues in the CDR3. Losses at the gene ends were 3 bases for V and 3 bases for J; bases not matched to a gene: 6. The CDR3 protein is CASSIASGRGTDTQYF. CDR3 nucleotides: TGTGCCAGTAGTATTGCTAGCGGGAGAGGTACAGATACGCAGTATTTT. Full variable domain (remainder filled in from reference TRBV19 and TRBJ2-3): DGGITQSPKYLFRKEGQNVTLSCEQNLNHDAMYWYRQDPGQGLRLIYYSQIVNDFQKGDIAEGYSVSREKKESFPLTVTSAQKNPTAFYLCASSIASGRGTDTQYFGPGTRLTVL.

The chain carries TRBV7-8 and TRBJ2-1; D gene ambiguous. V lost 5 bases to trimming and J lost 4 bases, with 6 bases between them. There are 12 residues in the CDR3. Germline V gives CDR1 SGHVS, CDR2 FQNEAQ. The CDR3 DNA is TGTGCCAGCAGCCCGCGGTACAATGAGCAGTTCTTC. As protein: CASSPRYNEQFF.

The genes are TRBV23-1 and TRBJ2-7; D is possibly TRBD1 (5 bases). TRBV23-1 falls under the ORF class, with uncertain function. This CDR3 region has 15 residues. V was cut by 8 bases and J by 0 bases, with 17 bases left in between. CDR3 in DNA: TGCGCCAGCGTAGGATGCAGGGCCGTCTCCTACGAGCAGTACTTC. This translates into CASVGCRAVSYEQYF.

This clone was counted a single time. The chain uses TRBV27 and TRBJ2-5; tentatively, D is TRBD2 (5 bases). The end of the DNA fits TRBJ2-7 better, so the J call may be wrong. The CDR3 is 12 residues long. CDR1 is MNHEY and CDR2 is SMNVEV in the germline V gene (reference sequence). The CDR3 coding sequence is TGTGCCAGCAGCCCTCGAGGGTTCGAGCAGTACTTC. The encoded protein is CASSPRGFEQYF.

The rearrangement joins TRBV11-2 to TRBJ2-7, with TRBD2 matching 12 bases. Trimming took 4 bases from V and 4 from J; bases not matched to a gene: 8. Germline CDR1 reads SGHAT; CDR2 reads FQNNGV. This CDR3 has 16 amino acids. The CDR3 sequence is CASSSRLAGVSYEQYF. The CDR3 DNA sequence: TGTGCCAGCAGCTCTAGACTAGCGGGGGTGTCATACGAGCAGTACTTC.

V usage is TRBV27 and J usage is TRBJ2-6; D is uncertain. Germline CDR1 and CDR2: MNHEY and SMNVEV (reference sequence). With 1 base removed from V and 4 bases from J, the gap between germline ends came to 14 bases. This CDR3 has 17 amino acids. The CDR3 DNA is TGTGCCAGCAGTTTATTGGGCACCTTGATGGGGGCCAACGTCCTGACTTTC. It codes for CASSLLGTLMGANVLTF.

This clone turned up a few times. This chain uses TRBV10-2 with TRBJ1-5; 9 nucleotides match TRBD1. The CDR3 contains 13 residues. After removal of 5 bases from V and 7 bases from J, the junction contained 3 bases not matched to a gene. From germline, CDR1 is WSHSY and CDR2 SAAADI. The DNA of the CDR3 is TGCGCCAGCAGTCTACAGGGGGCCCAGCCCCAGCATTTT. Translation: CASSLQGAQPQHF.

By sample share, this clone is medium-sized. The chain recombines TRBV9 with TRBJ2-1; TRBD1 matches at 9 bases. The CDR3 runs to 17 residues. The ends lost 4 bases at V and 4 bases at J; junction bases unmatched: 12. Germline CDR1 is SGDLS and CDR2 is YYNGEE. The CDR3 DNA follows: TGTGCCAGCAGCCCATTCCAGGACAGGGGATATTACAATGAGCAGTTCTTC. It is translated as CASSPFQDRGYYNEQFF.

The chain joins TRBV5-4 to TRBJ2-6, with a tentative D call TRBD1 (5 bases). V gave up 3 bases and J gave up 0 bases, with 16 bases separating them. The CDR3 extends over 18 amino acids. CDR1 and CDR2 from the germline V gene are SGHNT and YYREEE (reference sequence). The DNA of the CDR3 is TGTGCCAGCAGCTACCCCTCAGGGCGGCTCTCTGGGGCCAACGTCCTGACTTTC. It is translated as CASSYPSGRLSGANVLTF. Full variable domain (rest looked up from reference TRBV5-4 and TRBJ2-6): ETGVTQSPTHLIKTRGQQVTLRCSSQSGHNTVSWYQQALGQGPQFIFQYYREEENGRGNFPPRFSGLQFPNYSSELNVNALELDDSALYLCASSYPSGRLSGANVLTFGAGSRLTVL.